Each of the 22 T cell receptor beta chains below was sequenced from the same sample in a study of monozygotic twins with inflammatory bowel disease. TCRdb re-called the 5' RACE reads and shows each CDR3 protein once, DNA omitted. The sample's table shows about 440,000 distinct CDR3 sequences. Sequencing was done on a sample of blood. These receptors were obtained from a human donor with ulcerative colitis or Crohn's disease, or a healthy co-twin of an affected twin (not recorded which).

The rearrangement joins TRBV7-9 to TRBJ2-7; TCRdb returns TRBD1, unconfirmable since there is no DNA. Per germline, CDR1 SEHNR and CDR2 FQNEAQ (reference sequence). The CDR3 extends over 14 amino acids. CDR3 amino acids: CASSYQGARYEQYF.

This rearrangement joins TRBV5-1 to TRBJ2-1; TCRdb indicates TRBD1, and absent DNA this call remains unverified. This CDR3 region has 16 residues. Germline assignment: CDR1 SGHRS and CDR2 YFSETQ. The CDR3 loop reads CASSLEQGGSYNEQFF. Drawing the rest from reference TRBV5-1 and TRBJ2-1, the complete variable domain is KAGVTQTPRYLIKTRGQQVTLSCSPISGHRSVSWYQQTPGQGLQFLFEYFSETQRNKGNFPGRFSGRQFSNSRSEMNVSTLELGDSALYLCASSLEQGGSYNEQFFGPGTRLTVL.

The CDR3 sequence is CASSLQGTGKNSPLHF. The chain recombines TRBV7-9 with TRBJ1-6; TCRdb reports TRBD1, a call that lacks DNA to check it against. This CDR3 comprises 16 residues. Germline-derived CDR1 and CDR2 are SEHNR and FQNEAQ (reference sequence).

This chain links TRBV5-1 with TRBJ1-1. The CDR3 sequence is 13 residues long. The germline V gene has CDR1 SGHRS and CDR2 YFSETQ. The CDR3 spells CASSWDSNTEAFF.

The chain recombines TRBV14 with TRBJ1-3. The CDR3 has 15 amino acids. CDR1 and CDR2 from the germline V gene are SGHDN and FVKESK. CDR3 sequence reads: CASSDLGGSGNTIYF.

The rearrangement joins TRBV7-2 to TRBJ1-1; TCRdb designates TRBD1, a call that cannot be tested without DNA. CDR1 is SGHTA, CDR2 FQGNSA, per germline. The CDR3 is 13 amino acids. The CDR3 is CASSLEKGAEAFF.

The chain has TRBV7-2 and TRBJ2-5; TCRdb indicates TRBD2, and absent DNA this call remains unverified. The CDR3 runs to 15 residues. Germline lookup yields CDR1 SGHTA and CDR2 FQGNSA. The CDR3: CASSFSLAGGGTQYF.

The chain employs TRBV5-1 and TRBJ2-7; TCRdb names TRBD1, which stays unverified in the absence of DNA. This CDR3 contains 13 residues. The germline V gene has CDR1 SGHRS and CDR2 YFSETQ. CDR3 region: CASSTGQGLGQYF.

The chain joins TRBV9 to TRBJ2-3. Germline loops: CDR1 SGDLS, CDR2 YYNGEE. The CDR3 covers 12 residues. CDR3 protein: CASSVAEDTQYF.

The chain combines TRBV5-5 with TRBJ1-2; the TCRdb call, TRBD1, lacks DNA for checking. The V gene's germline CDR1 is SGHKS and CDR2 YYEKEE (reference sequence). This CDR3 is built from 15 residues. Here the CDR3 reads CASRYNRGIGYGYTF.

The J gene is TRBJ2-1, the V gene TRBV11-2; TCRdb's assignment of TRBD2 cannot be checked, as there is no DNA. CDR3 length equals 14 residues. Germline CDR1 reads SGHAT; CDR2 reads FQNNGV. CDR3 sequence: CASSLGTGGNEQFF.

The CDR3 here is CASSRMDRERSTQYF. This chain links TRBV6-1 with TRBJ2-3; lacking DNA, the TRBD1 call made by TCRdb goes unchecked. The CDR3 is 15 amino acids. The V gene's germline CDR1 is MNHNS and CDR2 SASEGT.

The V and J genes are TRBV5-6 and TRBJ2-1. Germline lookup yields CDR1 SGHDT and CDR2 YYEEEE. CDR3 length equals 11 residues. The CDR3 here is CASSLSNEQFF.

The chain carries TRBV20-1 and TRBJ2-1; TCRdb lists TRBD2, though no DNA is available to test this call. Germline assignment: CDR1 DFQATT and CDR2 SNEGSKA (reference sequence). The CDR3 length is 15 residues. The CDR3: CSAGIGTSGPAEQFF.

The CDR3 sequence is CASRSSGTPYEQYF. This chain connects TRBV7-8 to TRBJ2-7. CDR3 length: 14 residues. Germline V gene lookup returns CDR1 SGHVS and CDR2 FQNEAQ.

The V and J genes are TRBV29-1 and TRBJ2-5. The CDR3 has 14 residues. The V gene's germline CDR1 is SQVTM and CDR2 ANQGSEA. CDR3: CSVEVARMAETQYF.

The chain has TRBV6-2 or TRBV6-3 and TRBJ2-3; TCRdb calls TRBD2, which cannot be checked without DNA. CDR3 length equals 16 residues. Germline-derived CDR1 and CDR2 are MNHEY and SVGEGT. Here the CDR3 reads CASSSILAGNTDTQYF.

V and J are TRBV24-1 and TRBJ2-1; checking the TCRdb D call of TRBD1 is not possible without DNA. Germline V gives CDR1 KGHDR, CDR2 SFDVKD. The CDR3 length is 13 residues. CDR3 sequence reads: CATSPAAYNEQFF.

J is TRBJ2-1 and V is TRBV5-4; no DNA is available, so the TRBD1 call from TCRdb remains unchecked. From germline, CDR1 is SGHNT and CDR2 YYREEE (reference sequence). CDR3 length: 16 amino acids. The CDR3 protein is CASSLATGGHYNEQFF.

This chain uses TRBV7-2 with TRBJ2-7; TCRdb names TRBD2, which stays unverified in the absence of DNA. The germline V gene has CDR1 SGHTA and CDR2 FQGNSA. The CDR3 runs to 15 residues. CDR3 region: CASSLVSGGAGEQYF.

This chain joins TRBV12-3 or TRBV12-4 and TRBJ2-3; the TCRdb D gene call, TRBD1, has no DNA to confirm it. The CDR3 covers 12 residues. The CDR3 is CASSPGWGTQYF.

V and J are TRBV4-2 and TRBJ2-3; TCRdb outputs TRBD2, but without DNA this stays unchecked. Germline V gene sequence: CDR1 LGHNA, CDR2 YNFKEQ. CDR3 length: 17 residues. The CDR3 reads CASSQELAGGSTDTQYF.